This T cell receptor beta chain was sequenced during a study of T cells in Graves' hyperthyroidism and ophthalmopathy. Study-wide findings and caveats: Clonotypes that were expanded in thyroid above 0.001 mostly appeared in blood too.

The source material, RNA transcripts, was used to amplify TCR beta CDR3 regions. The HTBI primer set served for first-round RT-PCR of the TCR CDR3. In TCRdb, the multiplex PCR reads were re-called with MiXCR into one record per CDR3 protein. The table has some 320,000 distinct CDR3 sequences, roughly 15% seen once. Ophthalmopathy patients showed a Clinical Activity Score of at least 3, NOSPECS grade of at least 4 and duration under 3 months. The CDR3 contains 14 residues. Germline V lookup: CDR1 DFQATT, CDR2 SNEGSKA (reference sequence). Germline trimming cut 5 bases from V and 5 bases from J; bases unmatched to any gene: 10. This clonotype has only one observation. What it binds is unknown.

The sequenced material came from blood. This chain links TRBV20-1 with TRBJ2-5; 8 bases map to TRBD1. The TCR comes from a woman aged 40 to 49 with Graves' ophthalmopathy. The CDR3 loop reads CSAFDRGVQETQYF. The DNA for the CDR3 is TGCAGTGCTTTCGACAGGGGAGTCCAGGAGACCCAGTACTTC.